The clone carrying this TCR beta chain was counted a few times. Its antigen remains unidentified. This specimen comes from a study of regulatory T cells in long-lasting Graves disease. Study observations and caveats: TCR diversity was lower in persistent Graves' patients than in newly diagnosed ones.

The germline gives CDR1 SGDLS, CDR2 YYNGEE. The CDR3 runs 15 residues. J gave up 3 bases and V 1 base, and 5 bases lay outside the gene matches. iRepertoire HTBI primers and Arm-PCR of CDR3 regions built TCR beta libraries. TCRdb re-analysed the multiplex PCR reads in MiXCR, keeping a single row per CDR3 protein. The table has a few hundred thousand distinct CDR3 sequences, 16% seen once. The sample's time point: newly diagnosed GD, antithyroid drugs for less than 3 months. The TCR library was made from RNA extracted from PBMCs. The sample was also reused in another study, on T cells in Graves' hyperthyroidism and ophthalmopathy. According to that study: The TCR CDR3 first-round RT-PCR relied on the HTBI primer set.

This TCR was recovered from a man aged 40-50 years with Graves disease. This material consisted of peripheral blood mononuclear cells (PBMCs), taken at new diagnosis, from a patient treated with antithyroid drugs. This chain uses TRBV9 with TRBJ2-5, with 8 positions matching TRBD1. Written as DNA, the CDR3 is TGTGCCAGCAGCGTAAACAGGGGGGCAGAAGAGACCCAGTACTTC. Residues: CASSVNRGAEETQYF. The whole variable domain, filled in from reference TRBV9 and TRBJ2-5, reads DSGVTQTPKHLITATGQRVTLRCSPRSGDLSVYWYQQSLDQGLQFLIQYYNGEERAKGNILERFSAQQFPDLHSELNLSSLELGDSALYFCASSVNRGAEETQYFGPGTRLLVL.